These T cell receptor beta chains were read from a single sample in a study of cytotoxic CD8 clonotypes in ibrutinib-treated CLL. Profiling relied on immunoSEQ multiplex PCR, and the TCRdb table lists in-frame clones only, not all of them. The data hold about 160,000 clones, with approximately 84% observed a single time. This specimen consisted of PBMCs, obtained after 24 months of ibrutinib treatment. The receptor set was obtained from a human donor with chronic lymphocytic leukemia. Both conserved end residues are part of each CDR3. The D gene is left open where the match is weak. The listing skips clone size in some rows; elsewhere it reads once, few, many or a size class.

v_gene	d_gene	abundance	j_gene	CDR3nt	CDR3aa
TRBV28	TRBD2	.	TRBJ2-3	TGTGCCAGCAGCTCAGCGGGAGGGGCTTCGGATACGCAGTATTTT	CASSSAGGASDTQYF
TRBV2	.	.	TRBJ2-7	TGTGCCAGCATATCGACTGGGTCCGGGGAGCAGTACTTC	CASISTGSGEQYF
TRBV2	.	.	TRBJ1-6	TGTGCCAGCAGTGAAACGAGCTCCTATAATTCACCCCTCCACTTT	CASSETSSYNSPLHF
TRBV4-1	TRBD1	once	TRBJ2-2	TGCGCCAGCAGCCAAGGGGGACAGGCGAACACCGGGGAGCTGTTTTTT	CASSQGGQANTGELFF
TRBV6-5	TRBD1	.	TRBJ2-1	TGTGCCAGCAGTTACTCTGGGACAGGGGCCTACAATGAGCAGTTCTTC	CASSYSGTGAYNEQFF
TRBV19	.	.	TRBJ1-2	TGTGCCAGTGTAGAGGGCGGAGGCGCTAACTATGGCTACACCTTC	CASVEGGGANYGYTF
TRBV5-4	.	.	TRBJ2-5	TGTGCCAGCAGCTTGGTGGATCCCCCAGAGACCCAGTACTTC	CASSLVDPPETQYF
TRBV5-6	.	.	TRBJ1-5	TGTGCCAGCAGCTTGTTTACAGGGACAAGCAATCAGCCCCAGCATTTT	CASSLFTGTSNQPQHF
TRBV7-2	TRBD2	.	TRBJ2-3	TGTGCCAGCAGCACAAGACTAGCGGGAGAGGCAGATACGCAGTATTTT	CASSTRLAGEADTQYF
TRBV27	.	.	TRBJ2-3	TGTGCCAGCAGTTTGGACCCAAGGGCAGATACGCAGTATTTT	CASSLDPRADTQYF
TRBV5-1	.	.	TRBJ1-3	TGCGCCAGCAGCCCGACAAGAACTGGAAACACCATATATTTT	CASSPTRTGNTIYF
TRBV5-6	TRBD1	.	TRBJ1-2	TGTGCCAGCAGCTCAGACAAGGGGGCGAGTGGCTACACCTTC	CASSSDKGASGYTF
TRBV5-1	.	.	TRBJ2-2	TGCGCCAGCAGCTTGGACAGCCACGGGGAGCTGTTTTTT	CASSLDSHGELFF
TRBV10-2	TRBD1	.	TRBJ1-1	TGCGCCAGCAGTAGGCTCAACAGGGGTGGTAAAGGGAACACTGAAGCTTTCTTT	CASSRLNRGGKGNTEAFF
TRBV27	.	.	TRBJ2-7	TGTGCCAGCAGTTTATTAACGGGCTCCTACGAGCAGTACTTC	CASSLLTGSYEQYF
TRBV7-2	.	once	TRBJ2-5	TGTGCCAGCAGCCCCTATGACAGTCAAGAGACCCAGTACTTC	CASSPYDSQETQYF
TRBV5-1	TRBD2	.	TRBJ2-7	TGCGCCAGCAGCTTGGGTGGACTAGCGGCGACCGAGCAGTACTTC	CASSLGGLAATEQYF
TRBV6-5	.	.	TRBJ1-1	TGTGCCAGCGGTGCAGGGGATCGGAACACTGAAGCTTTCTTT	CASGAGDRNTEAFF
TRBV27	TRBD1	.	TRBJ1-2	TGTGCCAGTAGACGACAGGGGGCCGACGGCTACACCTTC	CASRRQGADGYTF
TRBV19	.	.	TRBJ2-5	TGTGCCAGTACCCGGGCAGGGGGGGAGACCCAGTACTTC	CASTRAGGETQYF
TRBV5-5	.	few	TRBJ1-5	TGTGCCAGCAGCTTCATACCAGCCGATCAGCCCCAGCATTTT	CASSFIPADQPQHF
TRBV10-3	.	.	TRBJ1-1	TGTGCCATCAGTGAGCCGGGACAAGCGAACACTGAAGCTTTCTTT	CAISEPGQANTEAFF
TRBV7-2	.	.	TRBJ2-3	TGTGCCAGCAGCCCCGGACTCCACACAGATACGCAGTATTTT	CASSPGLHTDTQYF
TRBV5-1	.	few	TRBJ2-3	TGCGCCAGCAGCTTGGCCTCGGCCAGCACAGATACGCAGTATTTT	CASSLASASTDTQYF
TRBV4-2	TRBD1	.	TRBJ2-5	TGTGCCAGCAGCCCCTTGGGACAGGGTAACGGAGAGACCCAGTACTTC	CASSPLGQGNGETQYF
TRBV6-5	.	.	TRBJ1-5	TGTGCCAGCAGTTACTCGATGTATAGCAATCAGCCCCAGCATTTT	CASSYSMYSNQPQHF